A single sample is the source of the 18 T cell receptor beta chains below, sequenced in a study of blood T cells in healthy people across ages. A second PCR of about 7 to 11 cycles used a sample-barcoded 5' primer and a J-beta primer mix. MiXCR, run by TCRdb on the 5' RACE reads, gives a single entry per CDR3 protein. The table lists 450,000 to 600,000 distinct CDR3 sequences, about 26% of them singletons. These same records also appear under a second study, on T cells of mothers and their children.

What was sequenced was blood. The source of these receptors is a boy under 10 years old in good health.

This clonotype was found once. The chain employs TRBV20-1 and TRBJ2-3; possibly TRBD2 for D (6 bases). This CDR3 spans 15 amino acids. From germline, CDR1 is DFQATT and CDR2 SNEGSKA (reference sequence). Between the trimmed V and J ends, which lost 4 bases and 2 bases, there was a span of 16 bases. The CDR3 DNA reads TGCAGTGCTATCCCTAGGGGCGGGGTCACAGATACGCAGTATTTT. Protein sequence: CSAIPRGGVTDTQYF.

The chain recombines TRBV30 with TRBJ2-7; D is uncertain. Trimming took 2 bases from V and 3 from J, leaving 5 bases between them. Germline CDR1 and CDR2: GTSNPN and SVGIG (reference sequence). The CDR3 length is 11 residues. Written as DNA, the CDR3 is TGTGCCTGGAGTATAAGCTACGAGCAGTACTTC. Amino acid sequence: CAWSISYEQYF.

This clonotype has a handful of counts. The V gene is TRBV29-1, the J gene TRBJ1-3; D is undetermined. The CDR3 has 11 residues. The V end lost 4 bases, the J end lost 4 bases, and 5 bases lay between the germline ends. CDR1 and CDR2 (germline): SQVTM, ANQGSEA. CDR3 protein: CSVAVGNTIYF. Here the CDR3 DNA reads TGCAGCGTTGCTGTGGGAAACACCATATATTTT.

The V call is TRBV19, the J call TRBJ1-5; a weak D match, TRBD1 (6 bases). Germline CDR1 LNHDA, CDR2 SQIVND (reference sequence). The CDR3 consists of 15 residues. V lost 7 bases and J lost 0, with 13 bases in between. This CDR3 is CASTAPGDSNQPQHF. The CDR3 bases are TGTGCCAGTACCGCCCCAGGGGATAGCAATCAGCCCCAGCATTTT.

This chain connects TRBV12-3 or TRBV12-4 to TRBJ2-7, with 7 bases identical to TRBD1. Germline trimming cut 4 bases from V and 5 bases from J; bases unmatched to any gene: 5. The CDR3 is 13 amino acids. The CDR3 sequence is CASSSTGDHEQYF. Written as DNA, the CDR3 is TGTGCCAGCAGTTCCACAGGGGACCACGAGCAGTACTTC.

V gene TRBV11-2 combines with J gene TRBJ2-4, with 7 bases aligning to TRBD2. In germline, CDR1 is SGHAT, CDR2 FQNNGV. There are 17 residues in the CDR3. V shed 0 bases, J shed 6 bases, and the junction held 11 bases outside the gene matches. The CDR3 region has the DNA TGTGCCAGCAGCTTAGATCCCGGAGCGGGGAGAGGAAACATTCAGTACTTC. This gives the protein CASSLDPGAGRGNIQYF.

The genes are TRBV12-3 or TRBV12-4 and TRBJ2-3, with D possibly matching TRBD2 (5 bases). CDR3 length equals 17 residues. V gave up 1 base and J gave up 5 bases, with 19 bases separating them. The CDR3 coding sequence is TGTGCCAGCAGTTTAGTGGTAGTGGGAGAGTGTGAAGATACGCAGTATTTT. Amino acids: CASSLVVVGECEDTQYF.

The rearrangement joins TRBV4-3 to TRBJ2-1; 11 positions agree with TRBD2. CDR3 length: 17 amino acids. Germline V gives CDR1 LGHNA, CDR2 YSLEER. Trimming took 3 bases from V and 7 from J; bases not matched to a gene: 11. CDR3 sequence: CASSQDVRASGRNEQFF. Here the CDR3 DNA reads TGCGCCAGCAGCCAGGACGTACGGGCTAGCGGGAGGAATGAGCAGTTCTTC.

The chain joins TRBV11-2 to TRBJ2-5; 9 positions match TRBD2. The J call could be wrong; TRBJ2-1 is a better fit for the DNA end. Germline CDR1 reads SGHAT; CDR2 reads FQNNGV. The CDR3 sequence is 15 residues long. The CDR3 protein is CASSKRGAAPNEQFF. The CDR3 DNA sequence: TGTGCCAGCAGCAAGCGGGGGGCCGCACCTAATGAGCAGTTCTTC.

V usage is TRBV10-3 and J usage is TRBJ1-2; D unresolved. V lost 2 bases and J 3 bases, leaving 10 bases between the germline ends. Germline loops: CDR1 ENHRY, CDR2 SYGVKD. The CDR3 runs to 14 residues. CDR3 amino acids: CAISEATQYYGYTF. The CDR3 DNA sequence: TGTGCCATCAGTGAGGCGACACAGTACTATGGCTACACCTTC.

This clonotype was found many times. The CDR3 region is CASSLRGAGSPLHF. DNA of the CDR3: TGCGCCAGCAGCTTGCGGGGGGCTGGGTCACCCCTCCACTTT. The J gene is TRBJ1-6, the V gene TRBV5-1; D is perhaps TRBD1 (6 bases). This CDR3 spans 14 amino acids. Germline V gene lookup returns CDR1 SGHRS and CDR2 YFSETQ. Between the trimmed V and J ends, which lost 1 base and 10 bases, there was a span of 12 bases.

CDR3 bases: TGCAGTGCCCTGGGGGGCCTAGCGGGACGCTCCTACAATGAGCAGTTCTTC. This translates into CSALGGLAGRSYNEQFF. This chain joins TRBV20-1 and TRBJ2-1; 9 bases map to TRBD2. Germline V gives CDR1 DFQATT, CDR2 SNEGSKA (reference sequence). V lost 6 bases, J lost 0 bases, and 12 bases stayed unmatched. CDR3 size: 17 residues.

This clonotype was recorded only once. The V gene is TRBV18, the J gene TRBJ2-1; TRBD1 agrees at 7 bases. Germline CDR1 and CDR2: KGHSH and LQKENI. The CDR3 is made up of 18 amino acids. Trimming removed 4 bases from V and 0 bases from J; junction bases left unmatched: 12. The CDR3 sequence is CASSRALGTASSYNEQFF. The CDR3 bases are TGTGCCAGCTCACGCGCTTTAGGGACAGCCAGCTCCTACAATGAGCAGTTCTTC.

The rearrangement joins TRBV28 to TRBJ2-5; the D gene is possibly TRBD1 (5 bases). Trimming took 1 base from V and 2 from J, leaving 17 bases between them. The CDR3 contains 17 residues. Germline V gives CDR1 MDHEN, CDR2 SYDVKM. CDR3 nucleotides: TGTGCCAGCAGTTTATTCAGGGCGGAATTCGATCAAGAGACCCAGTACTTC. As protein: CASSLFRAEFDQETQYF.

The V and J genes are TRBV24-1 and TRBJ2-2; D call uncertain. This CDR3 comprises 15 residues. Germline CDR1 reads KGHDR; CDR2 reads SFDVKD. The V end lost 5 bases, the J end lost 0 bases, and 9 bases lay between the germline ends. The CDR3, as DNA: TGTGCCACCAGTGGCCCGACGACGAACACCGGGGAGCTGTTTTTT. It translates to CATSGPTTNTGELFF.

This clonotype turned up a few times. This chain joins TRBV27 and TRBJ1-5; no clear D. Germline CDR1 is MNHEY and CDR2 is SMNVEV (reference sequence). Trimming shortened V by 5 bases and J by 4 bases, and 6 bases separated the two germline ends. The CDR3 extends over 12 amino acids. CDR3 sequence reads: CASSTRNQPQHF. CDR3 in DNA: TGTGCCAGCAGTACCAGGAATCAGCCCCAGCATTTT.

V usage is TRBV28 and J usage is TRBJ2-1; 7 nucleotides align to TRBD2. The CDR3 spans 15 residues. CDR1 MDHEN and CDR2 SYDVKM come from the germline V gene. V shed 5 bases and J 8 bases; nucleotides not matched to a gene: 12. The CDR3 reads CASSPRGGANDEQFF. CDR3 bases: TGTGCCAGCAGTCCTCGGGGAGGGGCAAACGATGAGCAGTTCTTC.

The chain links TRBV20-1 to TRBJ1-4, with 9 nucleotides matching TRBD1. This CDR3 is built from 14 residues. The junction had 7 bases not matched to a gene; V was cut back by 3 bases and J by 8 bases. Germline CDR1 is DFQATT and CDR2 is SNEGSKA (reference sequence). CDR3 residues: CSASQGTGLEKLFF. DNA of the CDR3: TGCAGTGCTAGCCAAGGGACAGGGCTAGAAAAACTGTTTTTT.